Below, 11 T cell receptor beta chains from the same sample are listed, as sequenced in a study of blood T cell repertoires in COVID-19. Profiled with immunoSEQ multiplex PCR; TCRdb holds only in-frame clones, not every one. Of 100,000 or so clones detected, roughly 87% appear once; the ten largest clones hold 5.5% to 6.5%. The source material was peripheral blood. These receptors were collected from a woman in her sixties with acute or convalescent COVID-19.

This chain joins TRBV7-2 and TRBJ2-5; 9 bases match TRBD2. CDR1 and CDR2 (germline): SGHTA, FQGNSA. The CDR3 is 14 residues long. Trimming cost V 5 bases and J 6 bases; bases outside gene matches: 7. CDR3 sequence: CASSLGGTSKTQYF. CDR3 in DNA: TGTGCCAGCAGCCTTGGGGGGACTAGCAAGACCCAGTACTTC. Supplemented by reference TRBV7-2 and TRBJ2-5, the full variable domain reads GAGVSQSPSNKVTEKGKDVELRCDPISGHTALYWYRQSLGQGLEFLIYFQGNSAPDKSGLPSDRFSAERTGGSVSTLTIQRTQQEDSAVYLCASSLGGTSKTQYFGPGTRLLVL.

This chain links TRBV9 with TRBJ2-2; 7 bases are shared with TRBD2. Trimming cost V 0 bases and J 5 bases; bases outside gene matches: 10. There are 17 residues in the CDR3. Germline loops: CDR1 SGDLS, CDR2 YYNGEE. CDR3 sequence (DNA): TGTGCCAGCAGCGTAGGGGTAGGCGGGAGCGATACCGGGGAGCTGTTTTTT. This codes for CASSVGVGGSDTGELFF.

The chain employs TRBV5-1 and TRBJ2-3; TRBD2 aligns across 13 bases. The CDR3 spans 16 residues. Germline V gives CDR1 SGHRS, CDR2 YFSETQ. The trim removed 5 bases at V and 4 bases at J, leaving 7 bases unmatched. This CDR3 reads CASRDGTSGIADTQYF. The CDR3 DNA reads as TGCGCCAGCAGAGACGGGACTAGCGGGATCGCAGATACGCAGTATTTT.

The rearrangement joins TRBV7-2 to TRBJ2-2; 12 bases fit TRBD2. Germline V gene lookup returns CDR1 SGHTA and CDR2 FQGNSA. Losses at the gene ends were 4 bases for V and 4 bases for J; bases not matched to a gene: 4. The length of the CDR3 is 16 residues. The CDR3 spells CASSSPSGRVTGELFF. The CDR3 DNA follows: TGTGCCAGCAGCTCCCCTAGCGGGAGGGTCACCGGGGAGCTGTTTTTT.

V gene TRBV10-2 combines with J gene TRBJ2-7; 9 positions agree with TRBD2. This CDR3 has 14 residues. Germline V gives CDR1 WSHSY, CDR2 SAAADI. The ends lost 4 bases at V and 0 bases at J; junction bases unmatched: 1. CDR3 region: CASSGLADSYEQYF. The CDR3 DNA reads TGCGCCAGCAGTGGACTAGCGGACTCCTACGAGCAGTACTTC.

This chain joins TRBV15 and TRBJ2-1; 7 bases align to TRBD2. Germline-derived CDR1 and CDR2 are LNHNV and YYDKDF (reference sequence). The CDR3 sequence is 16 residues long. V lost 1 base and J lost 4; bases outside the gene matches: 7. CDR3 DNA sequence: TGTGCCACCAGCAGAGCTAGAGGGGACTATTACAATGAGCAGTTCTTC. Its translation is CATSRARGDYYNEQFF.

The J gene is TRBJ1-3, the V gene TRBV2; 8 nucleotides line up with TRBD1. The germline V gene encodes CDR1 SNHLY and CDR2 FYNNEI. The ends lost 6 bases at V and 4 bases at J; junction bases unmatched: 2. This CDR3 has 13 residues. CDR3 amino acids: CASRQGVGNTIYF. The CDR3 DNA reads TGTGCCAGCAGACAGGGGGTAGGAAACACCATATATTTT.

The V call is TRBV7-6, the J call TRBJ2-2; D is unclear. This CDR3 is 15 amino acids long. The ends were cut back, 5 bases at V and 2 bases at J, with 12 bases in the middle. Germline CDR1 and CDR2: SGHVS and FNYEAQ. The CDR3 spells CASSPFRSNTGELFF. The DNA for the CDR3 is TGTGCCAGCAGCCCCTTCCGGTCCAACACCGGGGAGCTGTTTTTT.

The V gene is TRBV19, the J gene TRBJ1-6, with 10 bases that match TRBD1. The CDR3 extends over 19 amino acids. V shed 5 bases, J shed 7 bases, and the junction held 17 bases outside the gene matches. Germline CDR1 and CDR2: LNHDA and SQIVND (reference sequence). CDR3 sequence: CASSPRDRGSYMGNSPLHF. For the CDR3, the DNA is TGTGCCAGTAGTCCTCGGGACAGGGGCTCCTATATGGGCAATTCACCCCTCCACTTT.

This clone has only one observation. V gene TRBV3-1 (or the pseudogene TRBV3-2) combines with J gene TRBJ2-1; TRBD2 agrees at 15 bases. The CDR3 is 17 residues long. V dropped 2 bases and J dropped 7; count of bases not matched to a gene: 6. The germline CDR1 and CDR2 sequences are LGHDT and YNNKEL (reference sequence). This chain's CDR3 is CASSQFTGLAGGNEQFF. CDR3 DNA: TGTGCCAGCAGCCAATTTACCGGACTAGCGGGAGGGAATGAGCAGTTCTTC.

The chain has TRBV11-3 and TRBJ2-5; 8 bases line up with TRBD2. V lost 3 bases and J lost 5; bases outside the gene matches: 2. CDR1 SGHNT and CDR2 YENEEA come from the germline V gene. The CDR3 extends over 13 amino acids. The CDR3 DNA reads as TGTGCCAGCAGCTTCTCGGGAGGGGAGACCCAGTACTTC. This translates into CASSFSGGETQYF.